This section outlines one T cell receptor (beta chain) sequence together with its context. What this receptor recognizes is not known. It has no much larger one-base neighbor in the sample; base qualities were not kept. V is pared back by 7 bases and J by 8 bases, with 24 bases lying between the germline termini. Inclusive of the bounding cysteine and phenylalanine, the CDR3 is 15 residues long. Solely the CDR3 DNA is kept, with 45 bases framed from the first base. The germline V gene sets CDR1 to SQVTM and CDR2 to ANQGSEA. The data were obtained in a study of shared clonotypes between healthy human individuals (dated by TCRdb to 2020 to 2022). A note on the overall study: A couple of women and a few men aged 18 to 49 years were included in the cohort. Per donor, three plates each were used for CD4 naive and CD4 memory, two for CD8 naive, and one for CD8 memory. The study deeply sequenced blood TCR repertoires of five healthy adults to estimate repertoire size and the extent of clonotype sharing between individuals. Different laboratories and diverse techniques were used to prepare libraries and sequence TCR repertoires, to increase sequencing depth and limit assay-specific biases. Leukapheresis yielded between about 0.9 and 9 billion PBMCs per donor.

Donors were healthy HIV-negative adults with no recently reported acute infections or vaccinations. Every donor was a Caucasian adult living in Nashville, Tennessee, USA. CD4+ T cells were enriched by magnetic negative selection; naive cells were then positively selected on CD45RA, and the negative fraction formed the memory subset. Blood was obtained by leukapheresis, after which PBMCs were separated by Ficoll-Histopaque density gradient centrifugation and cryopreserved in liquid nitrogen vapor phase. Analytical flow cytometry was used to check the purity and quantity of every magnetically sorted T cell population. From each sorted fraction, genomic DNA was isolated and quantified by UV absorbance on a Nanodrop 2000c. Overall study results and their limits: Sampling was limited to blood, and TCR repertoires in tissue likely differ from TCR repertoires in blood. The genetic and exposure-history diversity represented was limited by the small number of donors. Pairwise subsampling led to the expectation that sequencing depth would affect the degree of clonotype sharing among donors. Incomplete sequencing was indicated by rarefaction of sorted-subset datasets, despite the large sequencing depth. Naive subsets generally had larger estimated clonotype richness than memory subsets. Compared with non-shared clonotypes, clonotypes shared by all four sorted-subset donors had higher generation probabilities. When a handful of donors were compared, the shared fraction of clonotypes was about 5.2% for naive CD4, around 4% for naive CD8, roughly 2.5% for memory CD4, and 0.4% for memory CD8.

TCR CDR3 regions were amplified from genomic DNA by multiplex PCR using the deep immunoSEQ assay. Genomic DNA extracted from each cell subset was distributed evenly over all wells of several immunoSEQ 96-well plates, and each plate served as one replicate. For sorted subsets, around 0.2 ug genomic DNA, equal to 30,000 to 35,000 T cell genomes, was loaded into each replicate PCR. The purified libraries were quantified using a Qubit 3.0 fluorometer, sized with a Bioanalyzer 2100, and then quantified again using the KAPA Library Quantification kit. A separate single-read 150-cycle Illumina NextSeq 550 flow cell was used to sequence each immunoSEQ 96-well plate. As for the authors' bioinformatics: Because only junctional sequences without quality scores were contained in the immunoSEQ output, filtering matching that applied to full-length reads could not be performed. Sequences were annotated with PyIR, a Python wrapper for IgBLAST v1.9, using IMGT germline references to assign V/J genes and CDR3. Reads were removed for weak V/J assignments (E-value above 1e-6), missing CDR3, stop codons, out-of-frame junctions, or ambiguous translated residues. V3J clonotypes were defined as sequences sharing an identical inferred V gene, J gene, and CDR3 amino acid sequence. Percentage overlap between repertoires was computed as shared unique clonotypes divided by the size of the smaller repertoire. Three approaches were used to assess repertoire richness: RTK rarefaction, the Chao1 estimator, and Recon v2.1 estimates of unobserved clonotypes. Generation probabilities for all TCRbeta clonotypes obtained by the gDNA method from a few donors were computed using OLGA. The source is immuneACCESS, and TCRdb retained only in-frame sequences with V and J called. Part of the clones is not carried over; for the studies checked, unresolved V genes explain less than half of this, and the remainder is unexplained. That table furnishes V, J and clone size, whereas the DNA furnished D and trimming. Counted in this sample were 700,000 or so clones; roughly 78% of them appeared once. The top ten clones comprise around 2% of the sample.

The rearranged chain carries TRBV29-1 and TRBJ2-1; TRBD2 is a weak D gene call, 6 bases matching. The source of this sequence is a woman in her thirties in good health. The specimen was memory CD4+ T cells sorted from blood. The cell subset or site label of this sample denotes: CD45RA-negative fraction. The CDR3 reads as follows: CSAQRLASFWDEQFF. In nucleotide form, the sequence is TGCAGCGCTCAAAGGCTAGCGAGCTTTTGGGATGAGCAGTTCTTC.